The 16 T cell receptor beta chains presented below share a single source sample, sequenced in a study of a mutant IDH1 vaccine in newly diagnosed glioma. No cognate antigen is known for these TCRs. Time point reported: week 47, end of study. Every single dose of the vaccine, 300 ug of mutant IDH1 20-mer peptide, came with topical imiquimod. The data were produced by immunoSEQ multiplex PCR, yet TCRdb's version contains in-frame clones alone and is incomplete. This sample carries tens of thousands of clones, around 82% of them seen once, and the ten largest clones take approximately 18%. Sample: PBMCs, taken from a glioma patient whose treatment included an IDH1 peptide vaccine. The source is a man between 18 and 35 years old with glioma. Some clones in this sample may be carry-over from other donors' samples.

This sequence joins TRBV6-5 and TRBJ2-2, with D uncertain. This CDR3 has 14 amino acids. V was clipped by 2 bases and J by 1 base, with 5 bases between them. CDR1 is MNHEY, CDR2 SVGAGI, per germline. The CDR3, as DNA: TGTGCCAGCAGTTACGTACAGAACACCGGGGAGCTGTTTTTT. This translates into CASSYVQNTGELFF.

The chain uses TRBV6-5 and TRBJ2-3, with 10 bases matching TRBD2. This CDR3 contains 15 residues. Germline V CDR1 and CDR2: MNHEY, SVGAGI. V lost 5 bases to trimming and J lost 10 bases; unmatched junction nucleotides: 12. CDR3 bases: TGTGCCAGCAGTACCCTTAGCGGGAGGACGGGTTCGCAGTATTTT. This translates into CASSTLSGRTGSQYF.

The CDR3 is CASSITLEMNTEAFF. CDR3 nucleotides: TGTGCCAGTAGTATAACCCTTGAGATGAACACTGAAGCTTTCTTT. J is TRBJ1-1 and V is TRBV19; unclear D gene. V was pared by 2 bases and J by 0 bases, with 10 bases between. This CDR3 is 15 amino acids long. Germline V gene data show CDR1 as LNHDA and CDR2 as SQIVND (reference sequence).

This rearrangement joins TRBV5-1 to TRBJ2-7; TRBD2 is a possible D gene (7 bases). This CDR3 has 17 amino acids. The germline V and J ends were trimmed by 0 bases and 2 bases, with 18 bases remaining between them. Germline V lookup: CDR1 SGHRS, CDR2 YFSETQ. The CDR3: CASSLAAVGGRAYEQYF. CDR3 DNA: TGCGCCAGCAGCTTGGCCGCCGTCGGGGGGCGCGCCTACGAGCAGTACTTC. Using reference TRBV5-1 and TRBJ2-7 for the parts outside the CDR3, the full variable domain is KAGVTQTPRYLIKTRGQQVTLSCSPISGHRSVSWYQQTPGQGLQFLFEYFSETQRNKGNFPGRFSGRQFSNSRSEMNVSTLELGDSALYLCASSLAAVGGRAYEQYFGPGTRLTVT.

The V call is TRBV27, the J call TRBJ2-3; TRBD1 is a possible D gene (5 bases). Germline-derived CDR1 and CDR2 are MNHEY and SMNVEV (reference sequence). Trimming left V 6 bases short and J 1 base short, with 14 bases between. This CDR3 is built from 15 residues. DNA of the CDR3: TGTGCCAGCAGCAAAGGGGCGCTACGCACAGATACGCAGTATTTT. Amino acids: CASSKGALRTDTQYF.

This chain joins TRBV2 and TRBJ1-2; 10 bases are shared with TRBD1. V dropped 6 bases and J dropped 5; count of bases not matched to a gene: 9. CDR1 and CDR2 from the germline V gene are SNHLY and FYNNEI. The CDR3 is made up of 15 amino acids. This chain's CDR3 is CASSSPGQGRYGYTF. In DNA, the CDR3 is TGTGCCAGCAGCTCCCCGGGACAGGGGAGATATGGCTACACCTTC.

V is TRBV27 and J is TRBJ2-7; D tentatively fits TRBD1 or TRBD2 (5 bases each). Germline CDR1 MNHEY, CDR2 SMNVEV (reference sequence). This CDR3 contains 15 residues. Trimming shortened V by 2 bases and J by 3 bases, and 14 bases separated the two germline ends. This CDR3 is CASSLTSGTGYEQYF. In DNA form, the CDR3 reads TGTGCCAGCAGTTTAACGAGTGGGACGGGCTACGAGCAGTACTTC.

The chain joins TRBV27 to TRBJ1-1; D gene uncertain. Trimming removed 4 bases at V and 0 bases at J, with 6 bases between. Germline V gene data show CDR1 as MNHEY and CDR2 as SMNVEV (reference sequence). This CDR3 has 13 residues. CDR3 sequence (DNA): TGTGCCAGCAGTTCAACCCTGAACACTGAAGCTTTCTTT. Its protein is CASSSTLNTEAFF.

The CDR3 DNA reads as TGCAGCGTTGATCCTAGCTCCTACAATGAGCAGTTCTTC. This translates into CSVDPSSYNEQFF. The chain has TRBV29-1 and TRBJ2-1; no firm D call. V shed 3 bases and J shed 0 bases, with 6 bases lying between them. The CDR3 loop spans 13 amino acids. Germline lookup yields CDR1 SQVTM and CDR2 ANQGSEA.

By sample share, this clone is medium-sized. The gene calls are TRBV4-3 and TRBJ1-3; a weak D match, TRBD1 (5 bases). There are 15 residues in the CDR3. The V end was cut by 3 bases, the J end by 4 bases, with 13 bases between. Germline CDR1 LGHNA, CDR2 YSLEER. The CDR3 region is CASSHLGDGGNTIYF. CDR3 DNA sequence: TGCGCCAGCAGCCACCTGGGGGACGGCGGAAACACCATATATTTT.

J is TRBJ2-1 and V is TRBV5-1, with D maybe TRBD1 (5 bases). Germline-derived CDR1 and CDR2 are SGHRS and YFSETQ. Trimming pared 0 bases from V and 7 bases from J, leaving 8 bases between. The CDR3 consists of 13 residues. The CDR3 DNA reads TGCGCCAGCAGCTTGGGCGACAGAAATGAGCAGTTCTTC. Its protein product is CASSLGDRNEQFF. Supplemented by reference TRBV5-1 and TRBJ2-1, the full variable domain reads KAGVTQTPRYLIKTRGQQVTLSCSPISGHRSVSWYQQTPGQGLQFLFEYFSETQRNKGNFPGRFSGRQFSNSRSEMNVSTLELGDSALYLCASSLGDRNEQFFGPGTRLTVL.

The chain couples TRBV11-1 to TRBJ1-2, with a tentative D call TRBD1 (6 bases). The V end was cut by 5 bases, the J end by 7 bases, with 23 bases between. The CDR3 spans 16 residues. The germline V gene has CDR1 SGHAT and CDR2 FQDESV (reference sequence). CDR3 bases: TGTGCCAGCAGCCCCTTGACGGTCAAGGGGGAGAGTGGCTACACCTTC. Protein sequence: CASSPLTVKGESGYTF.

For the CDR3, the DNA is TGCAGCGTTGAACAGACGAACACCGGGGAGCTGTTTTTT. Translation gives CSVEQTNTGELFF. The chain recombines TRBV29-1 with TRBJ2-2; no clear D gene. CDR3 length: 13 amino acids. Trimming removed 2 bases from V and 0 bases from J, with 4 bases in between. The germline CDR1 and CDR2 sequences are SQVTM and ANQGSEA.

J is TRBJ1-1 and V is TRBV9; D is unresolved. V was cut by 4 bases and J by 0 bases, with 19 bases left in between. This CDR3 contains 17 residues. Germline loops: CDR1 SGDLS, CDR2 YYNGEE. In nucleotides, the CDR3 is TGTGCCAGCAGCCCCGGAATAAAGTTCTCTTTGAACACTGAAGCTTTCTTT. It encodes CASSPGIKFSLNTEAFF.

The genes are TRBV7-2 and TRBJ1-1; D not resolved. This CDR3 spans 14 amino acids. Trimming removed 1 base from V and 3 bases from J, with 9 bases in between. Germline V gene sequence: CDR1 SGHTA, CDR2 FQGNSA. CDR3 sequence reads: CASSLEAWYTEAFF. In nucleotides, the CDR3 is TGTGCCAGCAGCTTAGAGGCTTGGTACACTGAAGCTTTCTTT.

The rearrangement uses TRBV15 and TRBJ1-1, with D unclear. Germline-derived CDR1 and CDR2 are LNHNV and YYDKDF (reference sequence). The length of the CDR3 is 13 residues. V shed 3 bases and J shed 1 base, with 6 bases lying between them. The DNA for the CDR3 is TGTGCCACCAGCAGGCAGGAGAACACTGAAGCTTTCTTT. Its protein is CATSRQENTEAFF.